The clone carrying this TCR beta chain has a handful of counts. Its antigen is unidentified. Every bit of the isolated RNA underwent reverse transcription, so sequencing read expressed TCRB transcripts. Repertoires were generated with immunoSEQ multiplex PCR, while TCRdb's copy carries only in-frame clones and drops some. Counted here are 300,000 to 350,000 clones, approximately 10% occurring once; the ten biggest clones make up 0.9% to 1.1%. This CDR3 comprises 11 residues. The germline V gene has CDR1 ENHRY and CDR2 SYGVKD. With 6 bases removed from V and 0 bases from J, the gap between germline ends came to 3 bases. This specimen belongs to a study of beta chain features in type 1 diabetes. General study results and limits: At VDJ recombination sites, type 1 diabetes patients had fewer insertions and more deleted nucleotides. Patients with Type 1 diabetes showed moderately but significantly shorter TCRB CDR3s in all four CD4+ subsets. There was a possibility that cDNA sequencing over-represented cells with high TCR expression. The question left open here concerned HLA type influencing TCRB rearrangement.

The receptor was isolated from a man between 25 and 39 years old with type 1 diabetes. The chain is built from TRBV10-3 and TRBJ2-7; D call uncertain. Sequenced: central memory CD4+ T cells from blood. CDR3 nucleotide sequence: TGTGCCATCAGCCCCTCCTACGAGCAGTACTTC. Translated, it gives CAISPSYEQYF.